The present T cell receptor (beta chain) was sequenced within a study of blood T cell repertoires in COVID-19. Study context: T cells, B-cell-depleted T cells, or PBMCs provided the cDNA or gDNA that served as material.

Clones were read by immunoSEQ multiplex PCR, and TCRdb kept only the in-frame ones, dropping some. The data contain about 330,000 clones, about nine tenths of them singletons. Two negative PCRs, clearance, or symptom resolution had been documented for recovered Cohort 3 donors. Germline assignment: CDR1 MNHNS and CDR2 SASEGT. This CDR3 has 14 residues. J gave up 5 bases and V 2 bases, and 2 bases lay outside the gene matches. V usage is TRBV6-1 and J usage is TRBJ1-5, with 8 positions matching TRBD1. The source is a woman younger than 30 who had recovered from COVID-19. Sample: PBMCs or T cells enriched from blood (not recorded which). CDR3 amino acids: CASSEQGAHQPQHF. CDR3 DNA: TGTGCCAGCAGTGAACAGGGGGCGCATCAGCCCCAGCATTTT.